This record covers a single T cell receptor (beta chain). The record originates from a study of T cells after somatic rescue of genetic block. The protocol was immunoSEQ multiplex PCR, while the TCRdb copy is restricted to in-frame clones and leaves out a portion. The repertoire holds roughly 58,000 clones, 90% to 97% seen once, with approximately 0.077% in the top ten. V shed 4 bases, J shed 0 bases, and the junction held 9 bases outside the gene matches. Germline V gene data show CDR1 as SQVTM and CDR2 as ANQGSEA. CDR3 length equals 16 residues. The sequenced material came from peripheral blood mononuclear cells (PBMCs). The gene calls are TRBV29-1 and TRBJ2-4; 7 bases agree with TRBD2. This receptor was taken from a child younger than two. The CDR3 reads CSVVGGLPLAKNIQYF. CDR3 sequence (DNA): TGCAGCGTTGTGGGAGGGCTTCCACTAGCCAAAAACATTCAGTACTTC. Full variable domain (missing parts from reference TRBV29-1 and TRBJ2-4): SAVISQKPSRDICQRGTSLTIQCQVDSQVTMMFWYRQQPGQSLTLIATANQGSEATYESGFVIDKFPISRPNLTFSTLTVSNMSPEDSSIYLCSVVGGLPLAKNIQYFGAGTRLSVL.